This TCR beta chain was retrieved from a study of circulating CD8 cells and anti-PD-1 response in melanoma. General observations from the study: Subset repertoires were largely private at M1, with under 8% shared.

Germline lookup yields CDR1 SGHAT and CDR2 FQNNGV. The CDR3 totals 14 residues. V shed 4 bases and J shed 2 bases, with 11 bases lying between them. Live CD3+CD8+TCRalphabeta+ cells were sorted into four subsets by PD-1 and/or TIGIT. By share, this clonotype counts as medium-sized (0.01 to 0.1%). What it binds is unknown. The QIAseq Immune Repertoire TCR panel built the libraries from roughly 15 ng of total RNA. TCRdb redid the calling of the reads with MiXCR, one entry per CDR3 protein. The sample lists around 250 distinct CDR3 sequences, 5% seen once, with more than 40% in the top ten. This material consisted of CD8+ T cells from PBMCs, taken at baseline or after one month of anti-PD-1 therapy (not recorded which). V and J are TRBV11-2 and TRBJ1-2; TRBD1 is a possible D gene (6 bases). This clonotype was obtained from a human donor with melanoma. The CDR3 coding sequence is TGTGCCAGCAGCTCCGGCGGGGGCAACTATGGCTACACCTTC. Residues: CASSSGGGNYGYTF. Using reference TRBV11-2 and TRBJ1-2 for the parts outside the CDR3, the full variable domain is EAGVAQSPRYKIIEKRQSVAFWCNPISGHATLYWYQQILGQGPKLLIQFQNNGVVDDSQLPKDRFSAERLKGVDSTLKIQPAKLEDSAVYLCASSSGGGNYGYTFGSGTRLTVV.